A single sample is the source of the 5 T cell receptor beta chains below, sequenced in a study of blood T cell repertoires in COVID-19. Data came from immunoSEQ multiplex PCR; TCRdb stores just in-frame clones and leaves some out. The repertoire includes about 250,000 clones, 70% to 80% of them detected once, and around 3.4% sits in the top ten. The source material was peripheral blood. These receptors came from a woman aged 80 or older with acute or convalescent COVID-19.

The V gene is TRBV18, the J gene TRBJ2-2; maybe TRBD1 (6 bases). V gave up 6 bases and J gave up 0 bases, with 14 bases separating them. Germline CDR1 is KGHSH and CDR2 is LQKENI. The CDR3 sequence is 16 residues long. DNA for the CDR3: TGTGCCAGCTCCGAGACAGGCGGAGCGAACACCGGGGAGCTGTTTTTT. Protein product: CASSETGGANTGELFF.

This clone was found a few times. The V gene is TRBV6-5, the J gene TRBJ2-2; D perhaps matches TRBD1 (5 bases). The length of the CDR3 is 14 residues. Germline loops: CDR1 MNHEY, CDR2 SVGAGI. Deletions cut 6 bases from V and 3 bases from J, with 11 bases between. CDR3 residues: CASSRDRYTGELFF. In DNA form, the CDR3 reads TGTGCCAGCAGCCGCGACAGATACACCGGGGAGCTGTTTTTT.

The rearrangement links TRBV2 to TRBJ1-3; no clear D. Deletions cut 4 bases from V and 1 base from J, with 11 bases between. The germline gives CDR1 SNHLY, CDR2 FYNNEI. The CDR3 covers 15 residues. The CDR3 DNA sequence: TGTGCCAGCAGTGGCGGACTGACTTCTGGAAACACCATATATTTT. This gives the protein CASSGGLTSGNTIYF.

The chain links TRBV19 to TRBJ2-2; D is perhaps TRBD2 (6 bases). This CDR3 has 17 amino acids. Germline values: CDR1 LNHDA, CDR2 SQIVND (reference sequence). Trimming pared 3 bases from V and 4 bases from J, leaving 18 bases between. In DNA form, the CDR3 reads TGTGCCAGTAGTATTTCCTACGGGGGAGACCCCACCGGGGAGCTGTTTTTT. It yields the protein CASSISYGGDPTGELFF.

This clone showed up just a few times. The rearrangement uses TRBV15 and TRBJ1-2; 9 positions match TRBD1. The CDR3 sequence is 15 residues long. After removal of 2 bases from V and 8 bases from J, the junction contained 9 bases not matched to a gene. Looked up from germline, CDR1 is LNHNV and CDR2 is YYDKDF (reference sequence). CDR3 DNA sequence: TGTGCCACCAGCAGACTGGGACAGGGTTTGGGGGGCTACACCTTC. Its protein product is CATSRLGQGLGGYTF.